What follows are 17 T cell receptor beta chains derived from one specimen sequenced in a study of PD-1 blockade in classical Hodgkin lymphoma. Assay used: immunoSEQ multiplex PCR; TCRdb lists only in-frame clones, some missing. The table has 25,000 to 30,000 clones, 91% seen once. Time point noted: newly diagnosed, previously untreated cHL patient sample. Source material: peripheral blood mononuclear cells (PBMCs). The receptor set was obtained from a human donor with classical Hodgkin lymphoma.

The J gene is TRBJ2-7, the V gene TRBV5-1, with TRBD2 identical over 7 bases. The V gene end was trimmed by 2 bases and the J gene end by 0 bases; junction bases not matched to a gene: 5. The CDR3 is 15 amino acids. CDR1 SGHRS and CDR2 YFSETQ come from the germline V gene. As DNA, the CDR3 is TGCGCCAGCAGCTTCTCGCGGGGGAGCTCCTACGAGCAGTACTTC. This sequence encodes CASSFSRGSSYEQYF.

This chain connects TRBV29-1 to TRBJ2-5, with no clear D. This CDR3 spans 12 amino acids. CDR1 is SQVTM, CDR2 ANQGSEA, per germline. Trimming cost V 4 bases and J 5 bases, with 11 bases left between them. For the CDR3, the DNA is TGCAGCGTTGGTTTGAGTTTCGAGACCCAGTACTTC. Its protein product is CSVGLSFETQYF.

The chain combines TRBV5-5 with TRBJ2-1, with 11 bases matching TRBD2. The CDR3 covers 14 residues. The J segment lost 7 bases and the V segment lost 4 bases, leaving 4 bases of the junction unmatched. CDR1 and CDR2 (germline): SGHKS, YYEKEE (reference sequence). The CDR3 DNA reads TGTGCCAGCAGCGGCGGGACTAGCGGTAATGAGCAGTTCTTC. This gives the protein CASSGGTSGNEQFF.

The sample holds one count of this clone. The V call is TRBV5-4, the J call TRBJ2-2; TRBD2 aligns across 10 bases. Germline trimming cut 4 bases from V and 4 bases from J; bases unmatched to any gene: 7. The V gene's germline CDR1 is SGHNT and CDR2 YYREEE (reference sequence). The CDR3 loop spans 16 amino acids. The CDR3 spells CASSGGTSVVTGELFF. CDR3 DNA: TGTGCCAGCAGCGGGGGGACTAGCGTGGTCACCGGGGAGCTGTTTTTT.

This clone is a singleton in its sample. The chain has TRBV25-1 and TRBJ1-1; the match to TRBD1 covers 7 bases. The V gene end was trimmed by 8 bases and the J gene end by 11 bases; junction bases not matched to a gene: 11. The CDR3 extends over 12 amino acids. Germline values: CDR1 MGHDK, CDR2 SYGVNS. The CDR3 loop reads CASRTDRPGAFF. As DNA, the CDR3 is TGTGCCAGCCGGACGGACAGGCCAGGGGCTTTCTTT.

This chain connects TRBV6-1 to TRBJ1-1; perhaps TRBD1 as D (6 bases). The CDR3 has 14 amino acids. The germline CDR1 and CDR2 sequences are MNHNS and SASEGT. Trimming removed 3 bases from V and 5 bases from J, with 13 bases in between. This CDR3 is CASSEGGAGTEAFF. CDR3 bases: TGTGCCAGCAGTGAGGGGGGGGCTGGGACTGAAGCTTTCTTT.

The chain joins TRBV19 to TRBJ2-2; 8 bases match TRBD2. The CDR3 runs to 14 residues. Germline CDR1 is LNHDA and CDR2 is SQIVND (reference sequence). With 7 bases clipped from V and 0 bases from J, the junction kept 1 base outside the gene matches. The CDR3 loop reads CASKGLANTGELFF. CDR3 coding DNA: TGTGCCAGTAAGGGACTAGCGAACACCGGGGAGCTGTTTTTT.

This chain connects TRBV7-8 to TRBJ1-2, with 9 positions matching TRBD1. This CDR3 has 14 amino acids. The V gene end was trimmed by 7 bases and the J gene end by 4 bases; junction bases not matched to a gene: 7. CDR1 is SGHVS and CDR2 is FQNEAQ in the germline V gene. In DNA, the CDR3 is TGTGCCAGCACCAAAGGGGGACAGGGCTATGGCTACACCTTC. Translation gives CASTKGGQGYGYTF. Full variable domain (remainder filled in from reference TRBV7-8 and TRBJ1-2): GAGVSQSPRYKVAKRGQDVALRCDPISGHVSLFWYQQALGQGPEFLTYFQNEAQLDKSGLPSDRFFAERPEGSVSTLKIQRTQQEDSAVYLCASTKGGQGYGYTFGSGTRLTVV.

This clone was counted once. The chain carries TRBV6-6 and TRBJ2-7; the D is unclear. This CDR3 comprises 13 residues. The germline V and J ends were trimmed by 2 bases and 5 bases, with 10 bases remaining between them. From germline, CDR1 is MNHNY and CDR2 SVGAGI (reference sequence). The CDR3 region is CASSYETLNEQYF. CDR3 DNA sequence: TGTGCCAGCAGTTACGAAACACTCAACGAGCAGTACTTC.

V gene TRBV5-1 combines with J gene TRBJ2-3; D is uncertain. This CDR3 spans 12 amino acids. Looked up from germline, CDR1 is SGHRS and CDR2 is YFSETQ. V was clipped by 0 bases and J by 5 bases, with 4 bases between them. CDR3 coding DNA: TGCGCCAGCAGCTTGGAAGGAGATACGCAGTATTTT. Translated: CASSLEGDTQYF.

The chain carries TRBV6-6 and TRBJ2-1, with TRBD2 identical over 7 bases. Germline values: CDR1 MNHNY, CDR2 SVGAGI (reference sequence). V dropped 5 bases and J dropped 9; count of bases not matched to a gene: 10. The CDR3 is 14 amino acids. CDR3 sequence (DNA): TGTGCCAGCAGTCCAGGGACTATCTACGGTGAGCAGTTCTTC. Its protein is CASSPGTIYGEQFF.

The V call is TRBV28, the J call TRBJ2-7; no clear D. V shed 6 bases and J shed 5 bases, with 14 bases lying between them. Per the germline V gene, CDR1 is MDHEN and CDR2 is SYDVKM. CDR3 size: 13 residues. CDR3 nucleotides: TGTGCCAGCAGCCCCATAGGGTTCCACGAGCAGTACTTC. Residues: CASSPIGFHEQYF.

The chain couples TRBV28 to TRBJ2-2, with D unresolved. This CDR3 has 14 residues. V lost 6 bases and J 2 bases, leaving 10 bases between the germline ends. Per the germline V gene, CDR1 is MDHEN and CDR2 is SYDVKM. Written as DNA, the CDR3 is TGTGCCAGCAGCCAGGATTCTAACACCGGGGAGCTGTTTTTT. Translated: CASSQDSNTGELFF. Filled out from reference TRBV28 and TRBJ2-2, the complete variable domain reads DVKVTQSSRYLVKRTGEKVFLECVQDMDHENMFWYRQDPGLGLRLIYFSYDVKMKEKGDIPEGYSVSREKKERFSLILESASTNQTSMYLCASSQDSNTGELFFGEGSRLTVL.

This chain joins TRBV6-5 and TRBJ1-1; no firm D call. There are 13 residues in the CDR3. Germline CDR1 reads MNHEY; CDR2 reads SVGAGI. The V and J ends lost 10 bases and 0 bases respectively, with 12 bases between them. The CDR3 DNA reads TGTGCCACCCGAGGAGGAGTGAACACTGAAGCTTTCTTT. Encoded protein: CATRGGVNTEAFF.

The chain uses TRBV14 and TRBJ2-7; D call uncertain. V was clipped by 2 bases and J by 4 bases, with 6 bases between them. The CDR3 is 12 amino acids. Germline V gene sequence: CDR1 SGHDN, CDR2 FVKESK. The CDR3 loop reads CASSQTPYEQYF. In DNA, the CDR3 is TGTGCCAGCAGCCAAACACCGTACGAGCAGTACTTC. Full variable domain (outside the CDR3, taken from reference TRBV14 and TRBJ2-7): EAGVTQFPSHSVIEKGQTVTLRCDPISGHDNLYWYRRVMGKEIKFLLHFVKESKQDESGMPNNRFLAERTGGTYSTLKVQPAELEDSGVYFCASSQTPYEQYFGPGTRLTVT.

V gene TRBV5-1 combines with J gene TRBJ1-4; D remains ambiguous. Trimming cost V 0 bases and J 7 bases, with 10 bases left between them. The V gene's germline CDR1 is SGHRS and CDR2 YFSETQ. The CDR3 is made up of 14 amino acids. The chain's CDR3 is CASSLEQEGEKLFF. The DNA of the CDR3 is TGCGCCAGCAGCTTGGAGCAGGAGGGTGAAAAACTGTTTTTT.

The chain has TRBV18 and TRBJ2-1; TRBD2 matches at 10 bases. V lost 3 bases, J lost 6 bases, and 11 bases stayed unmatched. The CDR3 extends over 17 amino acids. Germline assignment: CDR1 KGHSH and CDR2 LQKENI. The chain's CDR3 is CASSPAASGSFLNEQFF. In DNA form, the CDR3 reads TGTGCCAGCTCACCGGCGGCTAGCGGGAGTTTTCTCAATGAGCAGTTCTTC.